These 23 T cell receptor beta chains share one sample of origin, sequenced in a study of blood T cells in healthy people across ages. A second PCR, run for roughly 7 to 11 cycles, used a sample-barcoded 5' primer plus a J-beta primer mix. TCRdb ran MiXCR on the 5' RACE reads and lists one entry per CDR3 protein. The profile covers 650,000 or so distinct CDR3 sequences, with roughly half appearing a single time and 13% taken by the ten largest. Sequencing was carried out using blood. These receptors were obtained from a woman older than 75 in good health.

The V call is TRBV20-1, the J call TRBJ1-6, with a tentative D call TRBD1 (5 bases). Germline values: CDR1 DFQATT, CDR2 SNEGSKA (reference sequence). Trimming took off 1 base at V and 0 bases at J, with 13 bases between the two ends. This CDR3 is built from 17 residues. In nucleotides, the CDR3 is TGCAGTGCTAGAGGCGGGACTGGGAGCTCCTATAATTCACCCCTCCACTTT. The encoded protein is CSARGGTGSSYNSPLHF.

This clonotype has a count of ten or more. The chain joins TRBV20-1 to TRBJ1-2, with 9 bases fitting TRBD1. The V gene's germline CDR1 is DFQATT and CDR2 SNEGSKA (reference sequence). Trimming at V came to 6 bases and at J to 7 bases, leaving 18 bases not matched to a gene. The CDR3 is 16 residues long. The CDR3 DNA reads TGCAGTGCCATAACACCGGGACAGGGTAGTCGCCCTGGCTACACCTTC. Amino acid sequence: CSAITPGQGSRPGYTF.

Points on this clonotype: Given a much more abundant clone one base away, this may be a read error. The chain couples TRBV3-1 to TRBJ2-3; the match to TRBD2 covers 7 bases. Germline V CDR1 and CDR2: LGHDT, YNNKEL (reference sequence). CDR3 length: 15 residues. CDR3 in amino acids: CASSLGLVDTDTLYF. CDR3 in DNA: TGTGCCAGCAGCCTCGGACTAGTCGACACAGATACGCTGTATTTT.

Comment on this clonotype: A much larger clone lies one base from this, so it may be a read error. J is TRBJ2-1 and V is TRBV4-2, with D perhaps being TRBD1 or TRBD2 (5 bases each). The CDR3 loop spans 16 amino acids. The ends were cut back, 8 bases at V and 15 bases at J, with 32 bases in the middle. Germline V gene data show CDR1 as LGHNA and CDR2 as YNFKEQ. CDR3 bases: TGTGCCAGCGAGCCCCCTCGGGACGGTTCCGGGCTAGAACCGTTCTTC. This translates into CASEPPRDGSGLEPFF.

This clonotype was recorded many times. V is TRBV13 and J is TRBJ2-5; possibly TRBD1 for D (5 bases). Between the trimmed V and J ends, which lost 5 bases and 1 base, there was a span of 11 bases. Germline-derived CDR1 and CDR2 are PRHDT and FYEKMQ (reference sequence). The CDR3 runs to 14 residues. The CDR3 bases are TGTGCCAGCAGCCGGACCGACAGCCAAGAGACCCAGTACTTC. Amino acid sequence: CASSRTDSQETQYF.

The chain carries TRBV4-3 and TRBJ2-5, with D hard to call. The CDR3 runs 15 residues. Germline-derived CDR1 and CDR2 are LGHNA and YSLEER. V was clipped by 0 bases and J by 4 bases, with 12 bases between them. As DNA, the CDR3 is TGCGCCAGCAGCCAAGAAGGTGGGCTGGGAGAGACCCAGTACTTC. It yields the protein CASSQEGGLGETQYF.

This clonotype came up many times. The J gene is TRBJ2-1, the V gene TRBV12-3 or TRBV12-4; 7 bases fit TRBD2. V gave up 6 bases and J gave up 6 bases; unmatched junction bases: 11. This CDR3 region has 15 residues. This chain's CDR3 is CASSDGGFAGNEQFF. The DNA of the CDR3 is TGTGCCAGCAGCGACGGGGGGTTCGCGGGCAATGAGCAGTTCTTC.

The chain is built from TRBV6-5 and TRBJ2-5, with D unresolved. Germline V lookup: CDR1 MNHEY, CDR2 SVGAGI. Trimming took off 7 bases at V and 8 bases at J, with 20 bases between the two ends. There are 14 residues in the CDR3. CDR3 region: CASKSAQVAETQYF. The CDR3 coding sequence is TGTGCCAGCAAGTCAGCCCAGGTAGCAGAAACCCAGTACTTC.

Ten or more counts support this clonotype. The rearrangement links TRBV9 to TRBJ2-1; no clear D gene. Germline V gene data show CDR1 as SGDLS and CDR2 as YYNGEE. The CDR3 is 11 amino acids. V lost 0 bases, J lost 9 bases, and 4 bases lay in between. CDR3 amino acids: CASSVAIEQFF. The CDR3 DNA is TGTGCCAGCAGCGTAGCCATTGAGCAGTTCTTC.

This chain links TRBV6-2 or TRBV6-3 with TRBJ2-1; TRBD2 matches 9 bases. V lost 3 bases to trimming and J lost 8 bases; unmatched junction nucleotides: 5. This CDR3 is 14 amino acids long. Germline CDR1 and CDR2: MNHEY and SVGEGT. The CDR3 DNA reads TGTGCCAGCAGTTATACGCTAGCGGGGTATGAGCAGTTCTTC. Its translation: CASSYTLAGYEQFF.

In its sample, this clonotype was seen a few times. The CDR3, as DNA: TGTGCCAGCAGCTTGGCAGGTGCTGGAAACACCATATATTTT. This encodes CASSLAGAGNTIYF. This chain uses TRBV7-8 with TRBJ1-3; D is uncertain. Germline CDR1 is SGHVS and CDR2 is FQNEAQ. V lost 3 bases, J lost 2 bases, and 8 bases lay in between. The CDR3 spans 14 residues. Combining the CDR3 with reference TRBV7-8 and TRBJ1-3 gives the whole variable domain GAGVSQSPRYKVAKRGQDVALRCDPISGHVSLFWYQQALGQGPEFLTYFQNEAQLDKSGLPSDRFFAERPEGSVSTLKIQRTQQEDSAVYLCASSLAGAGNTIYFGEGSWLTVV.

This rearrangement joins TRBV6-5 to TRBJ2-1; maybe TRBD2 (5 bases). This CDR3 comprises 15 residues. Trimming pared 0 bases from V and 5 bases from J, leaving 11 bases between. Germline V gives CDR1 MNHEY, CDR2 SVGAGI. The CDR3 here is CASSYSNPGDNEQFF. In DNA form, the CDR3 reads TGTGCCAGCAGTTACTCGAATCCCGGGGACAATGAGCAGTTCTTC.

J is TRBJ2-4 and V is TRBV29-1; D possibly corresponds to TRBD2 (6 bases). The J call may be incorrect, as the DNA end agrees better with TRBJ2-7. The CDR3 length is 13 residues. Germline assignment: CDR1 SQVTM and CDR2 ANQGSEA. CDR3 in amino acids: CSVVERVSYEQYF. The CDR3 DNA reads as TGCAGCGTTGTTGAGCGGGTGTCCTACGAGCAGTACTTC.

This chain uses TRBV7-2 with TRBJ1-6, with unresolved D. This CDR3 is built from 12 residues. Germline-derived CDR1 and CDR2 are SGHTA and FQGNSA. Trimming stripped 5 bases from V and 8 bases from J, with 7 bases between. In nucleotides, the CDR3 is TGTGCCAGCAGCCTAACACATTCACCCCTCCACTTT. As protein: CASSLTHSPLHF.

The V and J genes are TRBV6-5 and TRBJ1-5; 9 nucleotides line up with TRBD1. CDR3 size: 14 residues. Germline-derived CDR1 and CDR2 are MNHEY and SVGAGI. V shed 6 bases and J 4 bases; nucleotides not matched to a gene: 4. The CDR3 DNA follows: TGTGCCAGCAGCCGGGACAGGGAAAATCAGCCCCAGCATTTT. Amino acid sequence: CASSRDRENQPQHF.

The CDR3 here is CASSLGPDRGLPYEQYF. The CDR3 nucleotides read TGTGCCAGCAGTTTGGGACCAGACAGGGGGCTCCCCTACGAGCAGTACTTC. This rearrangement joins TRBV28 to TRBJ2-4; 10 bases are shared with TRBD1. The J call may be incorrect, as the DNA end agrees better with TRBJ2-7. Looked up from germline, CDR1 is MDHEN and CDR2 is SYDVKM. The CDR3 has 17 residues.

The chain couples TRBV10-3 to TRBJ1-1; D gene unclear. Looked up from germline, CDR1 is ENHRY and CDR2 is SYGVKD. The CDR3 contains 16 residues. V was clipped by 3 bases and J by 0 bases, with 14 bases between them. CDR3 coding DNA: TGTGCCATCAGTGAATGGGATCCGGCCCTGAACACTGAAGCTTTCTTT. It is translated as CAISEWDPALNTEAFF.

This clonotype was seen a handful of times. The J gene is TRBJ2-1, the V gene TRBV11-3, with D unresolved. The CDR3 has 13 residues. Germline assignment: CDR1 SGHNT and CDR2 YENEEA. V was pared by 5 bases and J by 5 bases, with 10 bases between. The chain's CDR3 is CASSVAPNNEQFF. CDR3 sequence (DNA): TGTGCCAGCAGCGTAGCTCCAAACAATGAGCAGTTCTTC. Drawing the rest from reference TRBV11-3 and TRBJ2-1, the complete variable domain is EAGVVQSPRYKIIEKKQPVAFWCNPISGHNTLYWYLQNLGQGPELLIRYENEEAVDDSQLPKDRFSAERLKGVDSTLKIQPAELGDSAVYLCASSVAPNNEQFFGPGTRLTVL.

This chain's CDR3 is CASSISQGLLTDTQYF. Here the CDR3 DNA reads TGTGCCAGCAGCATTTCACAGGGCCTACTCACAGATACGCAGTATTTT. V is TRBV13 and J is TRBJ2-3; D might be TRBD1 (6 bases). This CDR3 comprises 16 residues. Germline CDR1 reads PRHDT; CDR2 reads FYEKMQ (reference sequence). V shed 5 bases and J shed 2 bases, with 17 bases lying between them.

The chain combines TRBV7-2 with TRBJ2-1; D unresolved. This CDR3 has 13 amino acids. CDR1 and CDR2 from the germline V gene are SGHTA and FQGNSA. Trimming removed 0 bases at V and 9 bases at J, with 9 bases between. In DNA form, the CDR3 reads TGTGCCAGCAGCTTAGCGGTCCCCGGTGAGCAGTTCTTC. Its translation is CASSLAVPGEQFF.

Points on this clonotype: It may be a read error: a sequence one base away is much more abundant. The V call is TRBV10-3, the J call TRBJ2-7; D remains unclear. Per the germline V gene, CDR1 is ENHRY and CDR2 is SYGVKD. The germline V and J ends were trimmed by 3 bases and 4 bases, with 4 bases remaining between them. The CDR3 runs 11 residues. For the CDR3, the DNA is TGTGCCATCAGTGATGTTTACGAGCAGTACTTC. It yields the protein CAISDVYEQYF.

This clonotype has a count of ten or more. The chain couples TRBV4-1 to TRBJ2-1; 12 positions agree with TRBD2. The CDR3 spans 15 residues. The germline V gene has CDR1 MGHRA and CDR2 YSYEKL. Trimming cost V 6 bases and J 5 bases; bases outside gene matches: 5. The CDR3 sequence: CASRSGLAGNNEQFF. The CDR3 nucleotides are TGCGCCAGCAGATCAGGACTAGCGGGGAACAATGAGCAGTTCTTC.

A word on this clonotype: The junction does not match germline at one end; this may be a read error. The chain carries TRBV3-1 and TRBJ1-4; unclear D gene. The CDR3 is 18 residues long. Germline CDR1 reads LGHDT; CDR2 reads YNNKEL (reference sequence). The CDR3 DNA sequence: TGTGCCAGCAGCCAAGTGCCTGGGAGGGCAGGATCTAATGAAGAACTGTTTTTT. This sequence encodes CASSQVPGRAGSNEELFF.